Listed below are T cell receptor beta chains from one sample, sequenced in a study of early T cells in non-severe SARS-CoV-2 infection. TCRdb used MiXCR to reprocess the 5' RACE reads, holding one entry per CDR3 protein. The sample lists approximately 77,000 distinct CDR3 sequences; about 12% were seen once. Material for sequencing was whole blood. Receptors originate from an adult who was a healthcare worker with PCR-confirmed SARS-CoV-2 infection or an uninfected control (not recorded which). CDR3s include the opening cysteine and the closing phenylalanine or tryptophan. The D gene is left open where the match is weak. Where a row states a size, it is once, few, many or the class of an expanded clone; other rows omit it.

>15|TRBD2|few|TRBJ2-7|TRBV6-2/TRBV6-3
CASSGSGRAMYEQYF
TGTGCCAGCAGCGGAAGCGGGAGGGCCATGTACGAGCAGTACTTC
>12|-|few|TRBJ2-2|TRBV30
CACAWGRVELFF
TGTGCCTGCGCCTGGGGAAGAGTGGAGCTGTTTTTT
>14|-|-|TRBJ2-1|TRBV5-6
CASSWALDYNEQFF
TGTGCCAGCAGCTGGGCCTTAGACTACAATGAGCAGTTCTTC
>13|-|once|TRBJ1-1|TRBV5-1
CASSLYTGFEAFF
TGCGCCAGCAGCTTGTATACAGGGTTTGAAGCTTTCTTT
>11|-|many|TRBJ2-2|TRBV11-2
CASSLVGELFF
TGTGCCAGCAGCTTAGTCGGGGAGCTGTTTTTT
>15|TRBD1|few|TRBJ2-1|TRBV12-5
CASGLQGGDYNEQFF
TGTGCTAGTGGTTTGCAAGGGGGCGATTATAATGAGCAGTTCTTC
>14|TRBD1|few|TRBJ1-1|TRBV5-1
CASSWQGGRTEAFF
TGCGCCAGCAGCTGGCAGGGGGGGAGGACTGAAGCTTTCTTT
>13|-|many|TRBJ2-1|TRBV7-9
CASSLAGQSGQFF
TGTGCCAGCAGCTTAGCAGGCCAATCTGGGCAGTTCTTC
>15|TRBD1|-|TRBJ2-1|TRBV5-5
CASSFRDRTYNEQFF
TGTGCCAGCAGCTTTCGGGACAGGACCTACAATGAGCAGTTCTTC
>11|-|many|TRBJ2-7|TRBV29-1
CSVGLGGEQYF
TGCAGCGTCGGACTGGGGGGCGAGCAGTACTTC
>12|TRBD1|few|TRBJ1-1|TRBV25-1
CASGQGWTEAFF
TGTGCCAGCGGACAGGGATGGACTGAAGCTTTCTTT
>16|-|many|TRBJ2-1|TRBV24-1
CATSDLGGSSYNEQFF
TGTGCCACCAGTGATTTGGGGGGGAGCTCCTACAATGAGCAGTTCTTC
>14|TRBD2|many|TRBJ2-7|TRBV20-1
CSAPRRGYEHEQYF
TGCAGTGCTCCTCGGCGGGGGTATGAGCACGAGCAGTACTTC
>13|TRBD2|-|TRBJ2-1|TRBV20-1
CSARDLADNEQFF
TGCAGTGCGAGAGATCTAGCGGACAATGAGCAGTTCTTC
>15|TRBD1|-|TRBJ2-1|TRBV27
CASREGQGAWDEQFF
TGTGCCAGCAGAGAGGGACAGGGGGCCTGGGATGAGCAGTTCTTC
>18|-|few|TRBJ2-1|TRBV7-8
CASSSPGLVAATYNEQFF
TGTGCCAGCAGCTCCCCCGGACTCGTAGCGGCTACCTACAATGAGCAGTTCTTC
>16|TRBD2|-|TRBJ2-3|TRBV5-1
CASSVLGGTSTDTQYF
TGCGCCAGCAGTGTCTTGGGGGGGACTAGCACAGATACGCAGTATTTT
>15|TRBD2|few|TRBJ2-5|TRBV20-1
CSARGTSGNPETQYF
TGCAGTGCTAGGGGGACTAGCGGGAACCCAGAGACCCAGTACTTC
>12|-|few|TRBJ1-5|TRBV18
CASSGGNQPQHF
TGTGCCAGCTCGGGGGGCAATCAGCCCCAGCATTTT
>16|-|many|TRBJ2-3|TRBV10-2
CASELQESFRADTQYF
TGCGCCAGCGAGTTACAGGAGAGTTTTAGGGCAGATACGCAGTATTTT
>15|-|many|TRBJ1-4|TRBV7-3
CASSLTGQKSEKLFF
TGTGCCAGCAGCTTAACAGGACAGAAGAGCGAAAAACTGTTTTTT
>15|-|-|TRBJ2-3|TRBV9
CASSVAADSTDTQYF
TGTGCCAGCAGCGTAGCAGCGGATAGCACAGATACGCAGTATTTT
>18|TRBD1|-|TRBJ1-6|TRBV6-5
CASSYSRDRGLLVSPLHF
TGTGCCAGCAGTTACTCGAGAGACAGGGGGCTTCTGGTTTCACCCCTCCACTTT
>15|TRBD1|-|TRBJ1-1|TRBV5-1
CASSLGTGVNPEAFF
TGCGCCAGCAGCTTAGGGACAGGTGTGAACCCTGAAGCTTTCTTT
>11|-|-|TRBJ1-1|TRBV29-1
CSVEGNTEAFF
TGCAGCGTCGAGGGTAACACTGAAGCTTTCTTT
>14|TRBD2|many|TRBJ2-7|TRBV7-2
CASSQWTSDYEQYF
TGTGCCAGCAGCCAATGGACTAGCGACTACGAGCAGTACTTC
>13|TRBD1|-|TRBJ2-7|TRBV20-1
CSAGDRVTYEQYF
TGCAGTGCTGGGGACAGGGTAACCTACGAGCAGTACTTC
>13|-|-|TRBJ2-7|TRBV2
CASSEGPSYEQYF
TGTGCCAGCAGTGAAGGTCCCTCCTACGAGCAGTACTTC
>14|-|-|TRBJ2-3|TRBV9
CASSVGSGQDTQYF
TGTGCCAGCAGCGTAGGTTCAGGACAGGATACGCAGTATTTT
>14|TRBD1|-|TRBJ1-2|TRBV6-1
CASSASTGAYGYTF
TGTGCCAGCAGTGCGTCGACAGGGGCCTATGGCTACACCTTC
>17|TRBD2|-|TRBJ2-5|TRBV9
CASSVGGSGRGQETQYF
TGTGCCAGCAGCGTTGGGGGTAGCGGGAGAGGACAAGAGACCCAGTACTTC
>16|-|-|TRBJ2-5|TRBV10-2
CASSESVDYLQEAQYF
TGCGCCAGCAGTGAGTCGGTGGACTACCTACAAGAGGCCCAGTACTTC
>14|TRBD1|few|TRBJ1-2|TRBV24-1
CATSDRGQGDGYTF
TGTGCCACCAGTGACCGGGGACAGGGAGATGGCTACACCTTC
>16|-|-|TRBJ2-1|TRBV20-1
CSARDLLGSSLGEQFF
TGCAGTGCTAGAGATCTGCTCGGGTCCTCTTTAGGGGAGCAGTTCTTC
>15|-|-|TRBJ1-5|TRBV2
CASSEMGAKDQPQHF
TGTGCCAGCAGTGAAATGGGGGCGAAGGATCAGCCCCAGCATTTT
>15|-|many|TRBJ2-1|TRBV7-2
CATPARPGLTNEQFF
TGTGCCACCCCAGCTCGTCCAGGGTTAACCAATGAGCAGTTCTTC
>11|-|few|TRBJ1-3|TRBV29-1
CSFSSGNTIYF
TGCAGCTTCAGCTCTGGAAACACCATATATTTT
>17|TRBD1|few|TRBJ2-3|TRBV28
CASSFTSGGTGTDTQYF
TGTGCCAGCAGTTTCACCTCCGGGGGGACAGGGACAGATACGCAGTATTTT
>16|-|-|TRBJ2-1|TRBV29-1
CSVEDQGGAAYNEQFF
TGCAGCGTTGAAGATCAGGGAGGAGCGGCCTACAATGAGCAGTTCTTC
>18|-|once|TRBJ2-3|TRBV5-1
CASSQGIPRRDRPDTQYF
TGCGCCAGCAGCCAGGGGATCCCCCGACGGGACCGGCCAGATACGCAGTATTTT
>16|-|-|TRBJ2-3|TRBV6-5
CASSYSSNRGTDTQYF
TGTGCCAGCAGTTACTCTAGTAACAGGGGCACAGATACGCAGTATTTT
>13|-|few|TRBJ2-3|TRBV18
CASSRGSTDTQYF
TGTGCCAGCTCAAGGGGTAGCACAGATACGCAGTATTTT
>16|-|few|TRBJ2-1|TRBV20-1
CSARGAAGNFYNEQFF
TGCAGTGCTAGAGGGGCCGCGGGGAACTTTTACAATGAGCAGTTCTTC
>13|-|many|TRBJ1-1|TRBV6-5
CASSYSGVTEAFF
TGTGCCAGCAGTTATTCAGGGGTCACTGAAGCTTTCTTT
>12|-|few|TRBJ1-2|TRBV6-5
CASSLGGVGYTF
TGTGCCAGCAGTTTAGGAGGAGTCGGCTACACCTTC